This T cell receptor beta chain was sequenced in a study of regulatory T cells in long-lasting Graves disease. Arm-PCR with iRepertoire HTBI primers amplified the CDR3 regions for these TCR beta libraries. TCRdb re-derived calls from the multiplex PCR reads in MiXCR, one entry per CDR3 protein. Here the sample spans around 500,000 distinct CDR3 sequences, 9.5% to 15% being singletons. Germline V lookup: CDR1 SGHTA, CDR2 FQGNSA. The CDR3 contains 15 residues. V was pared by 4 bases and J by 3 bases, with 8 bases of the junction left unmatched. This clonotype was recorded at least ten times. Its antigen is unknown. General study results and limits: Persistent-disease Graves' patients showed less TCR diversity than new cases.

Time point described: newly diagnosed GD, antithyroid drugs for less than 3 months. Making the TCR library involved RNA that had been extracted from PBMCs. Separately, the same data were catalogued under a study of T cells in Graves' hyperthyroidism and ophthalmopathy. Turning to that study: The authors deemed Graves' hyperthyroidism stable absent ophthalmopathy progression within 18 months. Newly diagnosed patients aged 18 to 65 had hyperthyroidism of under 2 months' duration. Ophthalmopathy prediction by the model preceded onset by a median approximately six months.

J is TRBJ1-1 and V is TRBV7-2; 7 bases agree with TRBD1. This TCR derives from a woman between 25 and 40 years old with Graves disease. Material: peripheral blood mononuclear cells (PBMCs), obtained at new diagnosis, from a patient treated with antithyroid drugs. CDR3 sequence: CASSSAGTDYTEAFF. CDR3 nucleotides: TGTGCCAGCAGCTCGGCCGGGACAGATTACACTGAAGCTTTCTTT.